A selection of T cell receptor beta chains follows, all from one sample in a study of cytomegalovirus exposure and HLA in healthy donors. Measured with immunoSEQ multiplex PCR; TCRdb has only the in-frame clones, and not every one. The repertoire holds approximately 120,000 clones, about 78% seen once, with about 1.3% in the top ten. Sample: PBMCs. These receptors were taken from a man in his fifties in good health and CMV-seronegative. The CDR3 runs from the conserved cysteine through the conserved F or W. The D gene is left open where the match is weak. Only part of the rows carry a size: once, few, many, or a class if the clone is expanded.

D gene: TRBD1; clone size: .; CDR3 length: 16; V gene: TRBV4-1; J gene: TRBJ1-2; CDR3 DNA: TGCGCCACATTTGACAGGGAAGCTTCCGGTGGCTATGGCTACACCTTC; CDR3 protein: CATFDREASGGYGYTF
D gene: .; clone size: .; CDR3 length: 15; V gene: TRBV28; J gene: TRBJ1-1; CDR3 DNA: TGTGCCAGCAGTTTATATGGACTACAGAACACTGAAGCTTTCTTT; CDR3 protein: CASSLYGLQNTEAFF
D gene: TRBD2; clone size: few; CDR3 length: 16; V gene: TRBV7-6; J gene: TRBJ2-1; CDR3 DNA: TGTGCCAGCAGCTTAGGAGCGGGAGAGGGGAACAATGAGCAGTTCTTC; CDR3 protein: CASSLGAGEGNNEQFF
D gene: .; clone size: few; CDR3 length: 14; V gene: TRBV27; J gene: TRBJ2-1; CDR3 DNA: TGTGCCAGCAAGCACAGGGGGGGCTACAATGAGCAGTTCTTC; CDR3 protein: CASKHRGGYNEQFF
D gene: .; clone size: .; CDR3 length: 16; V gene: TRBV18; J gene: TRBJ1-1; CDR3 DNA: TGTGCCAGCTCACCAAATTCCGAGACAGCCGCTCTTGAAGCTTTCTTT; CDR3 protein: CASSPNSETAALEAFF
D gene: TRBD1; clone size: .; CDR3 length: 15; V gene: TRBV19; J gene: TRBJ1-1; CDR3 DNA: TGTGCCAGTAGGGTGACAGGGGGCTTTAGGACTGAAGCTTTCTTT; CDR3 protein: CASRVTGGFRTEAFF
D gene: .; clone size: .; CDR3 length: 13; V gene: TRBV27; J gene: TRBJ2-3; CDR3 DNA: TGTGCCAGCAGTTTATACTGGAGAGATACGCAGTATTTT; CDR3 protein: CASSLYWRDTQYF
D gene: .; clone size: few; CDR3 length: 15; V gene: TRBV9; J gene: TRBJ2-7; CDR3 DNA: TGTGCCAGCAGCGTAGCGGCCAGCAGGGCAGGAGAGCAGTACTTC; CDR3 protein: CASSVAASRAGEQYF
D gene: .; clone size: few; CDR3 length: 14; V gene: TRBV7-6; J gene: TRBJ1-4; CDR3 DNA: TGTGCCAGCCGTCGTTCACAGAATAATGAAAAACTGTTTTTT; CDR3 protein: CASRRSQNNEKLFF
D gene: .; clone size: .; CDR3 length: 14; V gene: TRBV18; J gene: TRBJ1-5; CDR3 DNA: TGTGCCAGCTCCCAGGGCAGGGGCAATCAGCCCCAGCATTTT; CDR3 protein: CASSQGRGNQPQHF
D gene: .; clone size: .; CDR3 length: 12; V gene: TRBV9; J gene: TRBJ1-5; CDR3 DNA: TGTGCCAGCAGCTCAGGATATCAGCCCCAGCATTTT; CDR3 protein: CASSSGYQPQHF
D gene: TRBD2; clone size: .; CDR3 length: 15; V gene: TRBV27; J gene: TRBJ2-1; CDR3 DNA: TGTGCCAGCAGTTTAGTAGCGGGAGGGAACAATGAGCAGTTCTTC; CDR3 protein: CASSLVAGGNNEQFF
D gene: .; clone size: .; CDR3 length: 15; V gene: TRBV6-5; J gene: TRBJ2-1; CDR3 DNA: TGTGCCAGCAGATATGGACTACTCGCGAACAATGAGCAGTTCTTC; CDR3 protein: CASRYGLLANNEQFF
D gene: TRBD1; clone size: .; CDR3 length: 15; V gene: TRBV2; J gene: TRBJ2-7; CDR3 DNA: TGTGCCAGCAGGGAGGGACAGGGATTTATCTACGAGCAGTACTTC; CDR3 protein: CASREGQGFIYEQYF
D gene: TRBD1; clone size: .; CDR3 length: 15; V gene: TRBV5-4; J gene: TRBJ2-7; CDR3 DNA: TGTGCCAGCAGCTCACAGGGGGCGCACGGCTACGAGCAGTACTTC; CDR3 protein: CASSSQGAHGYEQYF
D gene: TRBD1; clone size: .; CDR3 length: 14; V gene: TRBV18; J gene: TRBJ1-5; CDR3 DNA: TGTGCCAGCTCACTGGGACAGGGAATTCAGCCCCAGCATTTT; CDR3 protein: CASSLGQGIQPQHF
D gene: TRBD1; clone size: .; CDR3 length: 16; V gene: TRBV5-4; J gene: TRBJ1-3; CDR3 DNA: TGTGCCAGCAGCTTCAACAGGGGAAGCAGCGGAAACACCATATATTTT; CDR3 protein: CASSFNRGSSGNTIYF
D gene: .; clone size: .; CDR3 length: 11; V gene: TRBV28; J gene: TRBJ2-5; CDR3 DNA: TGTGCCAGCAGTCCCGGGGAGACCCAGTACTTC; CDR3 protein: CASSPGETQYF
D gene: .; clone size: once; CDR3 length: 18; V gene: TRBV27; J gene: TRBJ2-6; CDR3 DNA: TGTGCCAGCAGTTTACGTCGGGGGATTACCTCTGGGGCCAACGTCCTGACTTTC; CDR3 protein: CASSLRRGITSGANVLTF
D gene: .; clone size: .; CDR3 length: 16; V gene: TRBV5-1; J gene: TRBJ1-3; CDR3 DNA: TGCGCCAGCAGCGAACAGCCACCGAGCTCTGGAAACACCATATATTTT; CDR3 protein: CASSEQPPSSGNTIYF
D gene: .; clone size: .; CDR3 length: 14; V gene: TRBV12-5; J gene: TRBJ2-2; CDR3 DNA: TGTGCTAGTGGTTTGACAGCCAACACCGGGGAGCTGTTTTTT; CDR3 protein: CASGLTANTGELFF
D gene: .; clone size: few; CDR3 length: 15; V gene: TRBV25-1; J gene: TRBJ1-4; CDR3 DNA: TGTGCCAGCAGTGAAATCTACGGGGGGTATGAAAAACTGTTTTTT; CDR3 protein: CASSEIYGGYEKLFF
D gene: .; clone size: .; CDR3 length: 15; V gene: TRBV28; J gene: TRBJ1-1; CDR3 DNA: TGTGCCAGCAGTTCAACCCCGGGAATGGTCACTGAAGCTTTCTTT; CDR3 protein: CASSSTPGMVTEAFF
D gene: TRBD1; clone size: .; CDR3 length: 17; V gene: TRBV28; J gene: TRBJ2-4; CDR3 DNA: TGTGCCAGCAGTTCCAACGACAGGGGGCTAGCCAAAAACATTCAGTACTTC; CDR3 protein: CASSSNDRGLAKNIQYF
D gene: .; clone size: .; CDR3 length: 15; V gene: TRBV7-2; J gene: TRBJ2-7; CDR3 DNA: TGTGCCAGCAGCTTAGTTGGCTCCCCAACCTACGAGCAGTACTTC; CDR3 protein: CASSLVGSPTYEQYF
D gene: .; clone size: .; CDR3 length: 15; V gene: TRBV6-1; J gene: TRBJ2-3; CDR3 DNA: TGTGCCAGCAGTCCCCCGAGGGAGTTGGCAGATACGCAGTATTTT; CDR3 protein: CASSPPRELADTQYF
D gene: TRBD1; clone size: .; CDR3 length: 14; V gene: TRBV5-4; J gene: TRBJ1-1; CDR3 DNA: TGTACCAGCAGCATGGATCCAGGGGGCCCTGAAGCTTTCTTT; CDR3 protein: CTSSMDPGGPEAFF
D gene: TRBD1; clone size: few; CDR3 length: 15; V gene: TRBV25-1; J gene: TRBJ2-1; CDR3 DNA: TGTGCCAGCAGCAAGCCGGGACAGGGTCTGGGTGAGCAGTTCTTC; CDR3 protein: CASSKPGQGLGEQFF
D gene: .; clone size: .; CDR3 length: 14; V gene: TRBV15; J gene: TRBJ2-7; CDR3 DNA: TGTGCCACCAGCACGGGACTTTCGAGAGGGGAGCAGTACTTC; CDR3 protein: CATSTGLSRGEQYF
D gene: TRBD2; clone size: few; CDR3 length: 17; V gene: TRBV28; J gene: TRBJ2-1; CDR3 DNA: TGTGCCAGCAGTCCCGGGGGTGGGACTAGCGGATTCAATGAGCAGTTCTTC; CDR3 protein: CASSPGGGTSGFNEQFF
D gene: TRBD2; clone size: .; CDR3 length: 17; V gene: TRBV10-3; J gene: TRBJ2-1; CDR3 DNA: TGTGCCATCAGTGAGATAGCGGGGGAGCATGCTAGAGGTGAGCAGTTCTTC; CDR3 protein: CAISEIAGEHARGEQFF
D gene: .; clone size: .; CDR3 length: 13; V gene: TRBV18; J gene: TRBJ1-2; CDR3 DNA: TGTGCCAGCTCCGAGACAGGCAACTATGGCTACACCTTC; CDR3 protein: CASSETGNYGYTF
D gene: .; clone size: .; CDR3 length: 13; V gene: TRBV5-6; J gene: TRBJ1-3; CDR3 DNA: TGTGCCAGCAACGGAGATTCTGGAAACACCATATATTTT; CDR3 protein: CASNGDSGNTIYF
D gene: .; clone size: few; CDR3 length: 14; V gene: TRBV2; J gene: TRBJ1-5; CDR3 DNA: TGTGCCAGCAGTGTTCGGGGGGGCGGCCAGCCCCAGCATTTT; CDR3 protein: CASSVRGGGQPQHF
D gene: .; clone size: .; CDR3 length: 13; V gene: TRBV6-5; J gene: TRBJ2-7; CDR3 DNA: TGTGCCAGCAGTTCTAGGGTAAGGGGAGAGCAGTACTTC; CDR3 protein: CASSSRVRGEQYF
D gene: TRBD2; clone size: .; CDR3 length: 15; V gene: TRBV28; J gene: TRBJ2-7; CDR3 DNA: TGTGCCAGCAGTTGGACTAGCGGGAGCTCCTACGAGCAGTACTTC; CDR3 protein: CASSWTSGSSYEQYF
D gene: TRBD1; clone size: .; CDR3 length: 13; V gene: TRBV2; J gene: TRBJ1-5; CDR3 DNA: TGTGCCGGAGGACAGGGGGCTTACCAGCCCCAGCATTTT; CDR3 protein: CAGGQGAYQPQHF
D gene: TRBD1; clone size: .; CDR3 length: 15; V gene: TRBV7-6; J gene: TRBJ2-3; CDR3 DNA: TGTGCCAGCAGCTTAGGGGGACAGTACACAGATACGCAGTATTTT; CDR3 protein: CASSLGGQYTDTQYF
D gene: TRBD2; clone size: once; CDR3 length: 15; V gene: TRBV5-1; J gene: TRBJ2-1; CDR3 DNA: TGCGCCAGCAGGTTGGCACTAGCGGGGGGGAACGAGCAGTTCTTC; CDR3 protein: CASRLALAGGNEQFF
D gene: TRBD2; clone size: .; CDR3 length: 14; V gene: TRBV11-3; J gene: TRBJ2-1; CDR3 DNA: TGTGCCAGCAGCTTTAGCGGGAGTCACAATGAGCAGTTCTTC; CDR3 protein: CASSFSGSHNEQFF
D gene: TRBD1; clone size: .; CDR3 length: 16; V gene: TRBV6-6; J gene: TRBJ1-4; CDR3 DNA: TGTGCCAGCAGTCCTGTGGGGTCAGGGGGCTGGGAAAAACTGTTTTTT; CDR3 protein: CASSPVGSGGWEKLFF
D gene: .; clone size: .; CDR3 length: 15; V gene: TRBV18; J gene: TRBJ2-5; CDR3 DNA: TGTGCCAGCTCACCGTATGGCTCTAGCCAAGAGACCCAGTACTTC; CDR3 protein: CASSPYGSSQETQYF
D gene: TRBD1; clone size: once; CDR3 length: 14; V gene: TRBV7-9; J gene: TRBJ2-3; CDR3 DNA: TGTGCCAGCAGCTCGGACAGGGGTTCGGTGACGCAGTATTTT; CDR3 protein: CASSSDRGSVTQYF
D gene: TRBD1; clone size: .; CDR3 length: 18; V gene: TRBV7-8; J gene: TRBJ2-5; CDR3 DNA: TGTGCCAGCAGCTTAGAGGTTTTGGACAGGAGGTACCAAGAGACCCAGTACTTC; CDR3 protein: CASSLEVLDRRYQETQYF
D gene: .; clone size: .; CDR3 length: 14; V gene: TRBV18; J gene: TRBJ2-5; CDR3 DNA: TGTGCCAGCTCCCTGTGGGTACCGGGGGAGACCCAGTACTTC; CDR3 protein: CASSLWVPGETQYF
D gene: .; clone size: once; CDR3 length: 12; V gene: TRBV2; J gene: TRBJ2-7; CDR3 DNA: TGTGCCAGCAGTGAAGAAGCCGGGACTCAGTACTTC; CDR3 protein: CASSEEAGTQYF
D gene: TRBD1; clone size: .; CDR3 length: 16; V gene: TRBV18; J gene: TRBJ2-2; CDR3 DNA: TGTGCCAGCTCACCGCGGACAGGATCGAACACCGGGGAGCTGTTTTTT; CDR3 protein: CASSPRTGSNTGELFF
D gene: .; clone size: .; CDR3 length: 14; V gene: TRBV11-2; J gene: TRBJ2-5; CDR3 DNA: TGTGCCAGCAGCTTAGGGGGACTCCAAGAGACCCAGTACTTC; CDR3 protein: CASSLGGLQETQYF
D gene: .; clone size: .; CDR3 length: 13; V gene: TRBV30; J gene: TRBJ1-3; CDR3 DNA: TGTGCCTGGACCCTGGCAGGGGGAAACACCATATATTTT; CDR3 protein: CAWTLAGGNTIYF
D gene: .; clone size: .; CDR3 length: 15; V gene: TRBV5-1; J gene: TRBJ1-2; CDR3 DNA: TGCGCCAGCAGCTCCCAATGGGGGGGAGAATATGGCTACACCTTC; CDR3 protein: CASSSQWGGEYGYTF
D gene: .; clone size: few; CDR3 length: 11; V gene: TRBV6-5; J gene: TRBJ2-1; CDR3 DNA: TGTGCCAGCAGTTCCCTGAATGAGCAGTTCTTC; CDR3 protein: CASSSLNEQFF
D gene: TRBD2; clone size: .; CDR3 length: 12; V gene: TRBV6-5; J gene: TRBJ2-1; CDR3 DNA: TGTGCCAGCAGTCCGGGGGGGGGTGAGCAGTTCTTC; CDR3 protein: CASSPGGGEQFF
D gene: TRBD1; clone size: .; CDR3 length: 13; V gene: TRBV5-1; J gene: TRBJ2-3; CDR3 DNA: TGCGCCAGCAGCTCACTACAGGGGGATACGCAGTATTTT; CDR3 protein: CASSSLQGDTQYF
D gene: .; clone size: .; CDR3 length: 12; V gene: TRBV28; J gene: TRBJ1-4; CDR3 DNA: TGTGCCAGCAGTGTCTCAGTTGAAAAACTGTTTTTT; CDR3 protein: CASSVSVEKLFF
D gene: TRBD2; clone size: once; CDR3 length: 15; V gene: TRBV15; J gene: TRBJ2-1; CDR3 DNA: TGTGCCACCAGCAGAGGACCCTTCCTAGCGGCTGAGCAGTTCTTC; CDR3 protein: CATSRGPFLAAEQFF